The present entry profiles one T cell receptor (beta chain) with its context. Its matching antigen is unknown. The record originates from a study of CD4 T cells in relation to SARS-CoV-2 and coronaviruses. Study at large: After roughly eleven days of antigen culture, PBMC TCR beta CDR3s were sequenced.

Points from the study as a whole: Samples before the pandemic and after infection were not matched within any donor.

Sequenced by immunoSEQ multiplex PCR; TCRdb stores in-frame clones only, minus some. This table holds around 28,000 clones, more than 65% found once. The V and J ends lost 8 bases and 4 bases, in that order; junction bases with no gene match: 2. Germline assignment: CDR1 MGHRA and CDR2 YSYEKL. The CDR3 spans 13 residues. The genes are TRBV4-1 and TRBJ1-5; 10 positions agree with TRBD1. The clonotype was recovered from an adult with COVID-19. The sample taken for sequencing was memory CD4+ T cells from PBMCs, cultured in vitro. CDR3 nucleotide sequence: TGCGCCAGCGGGGGACAGGGGAATCAGCCCCAGCATTTT. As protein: CASGGQGNQPQHF.